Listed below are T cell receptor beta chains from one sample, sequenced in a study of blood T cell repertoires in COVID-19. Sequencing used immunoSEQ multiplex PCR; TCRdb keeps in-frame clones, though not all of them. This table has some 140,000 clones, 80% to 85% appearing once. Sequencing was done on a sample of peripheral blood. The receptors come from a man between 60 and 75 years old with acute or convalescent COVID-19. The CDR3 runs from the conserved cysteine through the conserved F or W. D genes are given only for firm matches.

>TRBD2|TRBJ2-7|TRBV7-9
TGTGCCAGCAGGGGCAACTTGCGGGAGGCTGAGCAGTACTTC
CASRGNLREAEQYF
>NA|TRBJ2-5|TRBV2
TGTGCCAGCTCTGCAGGACTTCCAGAGCGGACCCAGTACTTC
CASSAGLPERTQYF
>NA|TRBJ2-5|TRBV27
TGTGCCAGCAGTTTTAACAGGCAAGAGACCCAGTACTTC
CASSFNRQETQYF
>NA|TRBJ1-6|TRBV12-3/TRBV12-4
TGTGCCAGCAGTGCAGGGTCACCCCTCCACTTT
CASSAGSPLHF
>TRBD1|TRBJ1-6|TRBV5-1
TGCGCCAGCAGCTTGACGAACAGGGGTCCCGACTATAATTCACCCCTCCACTTT
CASSLTNRGPDYNSPLHF
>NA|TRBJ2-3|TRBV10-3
TGTGCCATCACCGAAGGGGGTACCGATACGCAGTATTTT
CAITEGGTDTQYF
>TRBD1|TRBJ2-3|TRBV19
TGTGCCAGTAGTATCTCTCCCAGGGGGTTGGATACGCAGTATTTT
CASSISPRGLDTQYF
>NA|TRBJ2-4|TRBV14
TGTGCCAGCAGCCAAGACTCCTCGTTAGCCAAAAACATTCAGTACTTC
CASSQDSSLAKNIQYF
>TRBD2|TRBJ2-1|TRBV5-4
TGTGCCAGCAGCTTGGCGGGAGGGCCTCACAATGAGCAGTTCTTC
CASSLAGGPHNEQFF
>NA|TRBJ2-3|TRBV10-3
TGTGCCAGCCGGGAGCAAGCGGCTAGCACAGATACGCAGTATTTT
CASREQAASTDTQYF